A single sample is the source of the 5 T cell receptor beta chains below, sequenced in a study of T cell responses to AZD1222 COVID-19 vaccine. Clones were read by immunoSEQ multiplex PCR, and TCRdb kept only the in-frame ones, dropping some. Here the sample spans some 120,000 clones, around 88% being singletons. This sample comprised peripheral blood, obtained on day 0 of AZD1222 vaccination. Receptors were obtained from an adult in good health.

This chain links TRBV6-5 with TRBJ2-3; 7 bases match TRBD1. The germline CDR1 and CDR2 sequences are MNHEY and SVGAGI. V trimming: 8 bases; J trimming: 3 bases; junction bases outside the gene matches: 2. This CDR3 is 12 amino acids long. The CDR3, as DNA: TGTGCCAGCGGGGGACAGACAGATACGCAGTATTTT. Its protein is CASGGQTDTQYF.

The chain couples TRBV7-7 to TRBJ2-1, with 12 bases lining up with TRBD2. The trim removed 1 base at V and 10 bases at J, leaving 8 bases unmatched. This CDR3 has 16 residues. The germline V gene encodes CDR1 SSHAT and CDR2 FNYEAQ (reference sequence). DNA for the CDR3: TGTGCCAGCAGCTTAGAAGGACTAGCGGGGACTCGCGAGCAGTTCTTC. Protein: CASSLEGLAGTREQFF.

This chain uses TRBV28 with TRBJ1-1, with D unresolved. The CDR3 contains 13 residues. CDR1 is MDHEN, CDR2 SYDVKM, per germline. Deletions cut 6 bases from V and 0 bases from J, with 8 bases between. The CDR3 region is CASSPYMNTEAFF. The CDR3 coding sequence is TGTGCCAGCAGCCCTTACATGAACACTGAAGCTTTCTTT.

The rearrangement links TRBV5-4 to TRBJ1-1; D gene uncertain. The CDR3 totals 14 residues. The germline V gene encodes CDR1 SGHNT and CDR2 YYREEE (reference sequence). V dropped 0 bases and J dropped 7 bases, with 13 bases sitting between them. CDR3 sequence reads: CASSLDRARVEAFF. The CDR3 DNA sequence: TGTGCCAGCAGCTTGGATCGGGCGCGGGTTGAAGCTTTCTTT.

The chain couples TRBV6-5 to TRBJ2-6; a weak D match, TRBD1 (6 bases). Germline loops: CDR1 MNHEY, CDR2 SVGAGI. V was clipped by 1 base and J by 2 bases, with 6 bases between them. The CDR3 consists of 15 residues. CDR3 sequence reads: CASSYYRAGANVLTF. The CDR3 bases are TGTGCCAGCAGTTACTACAGGGCTGGGGCCAACGTCCTGACTTTC.